The subject of this entry is one T cell receptor beta chain. Its antigen is unknown. This sample stems from a study of blood T cells in healthy people across ages. Findings and limits, study-wide: Aged donors had fewer naive CD4+ cells and lower diversity than long-lived donors. Nothing was known about donor CMV status, and this possibly confounded expanded clonotype changes. Naive T cell percentage showed a strong correlation with TCR beta diversity.

It was with a sample-barcoded 5' primer and a J-beta primer mix that a second PCR of about 6 to 11 cycles was run. TCRdb re-derived calls from the 5' RACE reads in MiXCR, one entry per CDR3 protein. The sample yields about 1.4 million distinct CDR3 sequences, roughly 64% seen once. The CDR3 has 14 amino acids. The germline V and J ends were trimmed by 5 bases and 0 bases, with 10 bases remaining between them. Germline lookup yields CDR1 MNHEY and CDR2 SMNVEV (reference sequence). The people who gave samples were healthy Caucasians from Russia, aged roughly 6 to 100. The rearrangement links TRBV27 to TRBJ1-2; D might be TRBD1 (6 bases). The clonotype originates from a man between 18 and 35 years old in good health. The sequenced sample was blood. The chain's CDR3 is CASSADRANYGYTF. The CDR3 DNA reads as TGTGCCAGCAGTGCGGACAGAGCTAACTATGGCTACACCTTC.